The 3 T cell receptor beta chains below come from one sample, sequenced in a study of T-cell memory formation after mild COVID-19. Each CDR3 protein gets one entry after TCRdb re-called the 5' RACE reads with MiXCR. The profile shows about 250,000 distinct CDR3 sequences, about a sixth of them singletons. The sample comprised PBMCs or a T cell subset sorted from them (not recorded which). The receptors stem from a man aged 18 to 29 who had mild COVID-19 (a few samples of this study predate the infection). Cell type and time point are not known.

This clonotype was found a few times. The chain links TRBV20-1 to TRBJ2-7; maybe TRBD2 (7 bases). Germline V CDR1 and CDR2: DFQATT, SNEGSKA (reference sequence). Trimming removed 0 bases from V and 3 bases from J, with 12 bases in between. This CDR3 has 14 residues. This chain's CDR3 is CSARDGGAHYEQYF. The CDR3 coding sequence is TGCAGTGCTAGAGATGGGGGGGCCCACTACGAGCAGTACTTC.

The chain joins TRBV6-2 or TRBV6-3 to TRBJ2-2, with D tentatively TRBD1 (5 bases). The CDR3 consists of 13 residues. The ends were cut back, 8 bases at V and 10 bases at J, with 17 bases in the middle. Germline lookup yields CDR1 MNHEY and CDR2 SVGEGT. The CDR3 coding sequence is TGTGCCAGCCGCCCTGAGACAGTCCAGGAGCTGTTTTTT. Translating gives CASRPETVQELFF.

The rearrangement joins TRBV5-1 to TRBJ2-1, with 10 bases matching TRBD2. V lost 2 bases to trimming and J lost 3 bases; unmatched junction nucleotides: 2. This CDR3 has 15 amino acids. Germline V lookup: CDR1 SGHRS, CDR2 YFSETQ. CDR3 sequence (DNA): TGCGCCAGCAGCTTTTCTAGCGGGGGCTACAATGAGCAGTTCTTC. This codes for CASSFSSGGYNEQFF.